This entry concerns a single T cell receptor (beta chain). What it binds is not known. CDR1 is MGHRA and CDR2 is YSYEKL in the germline V gene. Trimming shortened V by 4 bases and J by 5 bases, and 12 bases separated the two germline ends. The CDR3 contains 14 residues. This specimen comes from a study of OX40 agonist ivuxolimab in advanced cancers. About the study: Therapy given before enrollment (anti-PD-1, anti-PD-L1 or anti-CTLA-4) was allowed, and around 40% had some.

Patients with a history of autoimmune disease or on systemic immunosuppression were excluded. Using immunoSEQ multiplex PCR, the repertoire was profiled, and TCRdb retains in-frame clones only, with some absent. The table includes over 30,000 clones, about 82% detected once. General study results and limits: Some nonresponders also had low normalized T-cell clonal expansion.

The source material was CD4+ or CD8+ T cells sorted from blood, sampled in a trial of the OX40 agonist ivuxolimab. This receptor was identified in an adult with an advanced solid tumor such as melanoma, head and neck, liver or kidney cancer. V gene TRBV4-1 combines with J gene TRBJ1-3, with TRBD1 as a possible D gene (6 bases). The CDR3 DNA is TGCGCCAGCAGCCCGGACAGACTTCGAAACACCATATATTTT. Protein: CASSPDRLRNTIYF.